The T cell receptor beta chain under discussion was sequenced for a study of T cell changes during pregnancy in multiple sclerosis. Assay: immunoSEQ multiplex PCR; the TCRdb copy retains only in-frame clones and omits some. The sample shows around 70,000 clones, approximately 94% of them seen only once. The CDR3 length is 13 residues. With 8 bases removed from V and 11 bases from J, the gap between germline ends came to 21 bases. Germline CDR1 and CDR2: SNHLY and FYNNEI. The genes are TRBV2 and TRBJ1-1; D might be TRBD1 (6 bases). The sample consisted of peripheral blood, taken in the third trimester of pregnancy. The TCR comes from a female donor with multiple sclerosis, enrolled in a pregnancy study. As DNA, the CDR3 is TGTGCCAGCGGTATGAACAGGGCGCTGGAGGCTTTCTTT. The encoded protein is CASGMNRALEAFF.